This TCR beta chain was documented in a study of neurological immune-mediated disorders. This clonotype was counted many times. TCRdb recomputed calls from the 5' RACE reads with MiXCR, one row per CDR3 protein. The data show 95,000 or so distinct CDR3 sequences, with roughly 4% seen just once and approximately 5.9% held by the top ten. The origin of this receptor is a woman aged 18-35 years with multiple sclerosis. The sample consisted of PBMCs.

CDR3 region: CAISESTGRAYEQYF. The CDR3 DNA sequence: TGTGCCATCAGTGAGTCGACGGGACGGGCCTACGAGCAGTACTTC. The V call is TRBV10-3, the J call TRBJ2-7; D possibly uses TRBD1 or TRBD2 (5 bases each). In germline, CDR1 is ENHRY, CDR2 SYGVKD. Trimming removed 0 bases at V and 2 bases at J, with 11 bases between. There are 15 residues in the CDR3.